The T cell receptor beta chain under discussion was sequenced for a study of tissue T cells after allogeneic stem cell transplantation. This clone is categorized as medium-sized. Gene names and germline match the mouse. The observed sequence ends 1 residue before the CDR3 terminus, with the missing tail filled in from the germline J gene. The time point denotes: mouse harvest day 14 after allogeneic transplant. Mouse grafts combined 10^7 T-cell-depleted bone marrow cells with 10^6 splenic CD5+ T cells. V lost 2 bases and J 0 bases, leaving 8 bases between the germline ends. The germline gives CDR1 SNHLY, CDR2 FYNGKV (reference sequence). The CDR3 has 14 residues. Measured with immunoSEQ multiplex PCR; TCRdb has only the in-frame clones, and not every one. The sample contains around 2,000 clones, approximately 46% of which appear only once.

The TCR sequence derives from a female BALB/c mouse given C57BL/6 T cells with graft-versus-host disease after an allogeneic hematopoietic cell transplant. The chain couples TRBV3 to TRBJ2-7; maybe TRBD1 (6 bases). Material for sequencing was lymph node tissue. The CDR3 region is CASSLRGSSYEQYF. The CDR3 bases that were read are TGTGCCAGCAGCTTAAGGGGGAGCTCCTATGAACAGTAC.